Presented here are 28 T cell receptor beta chains from one specimen sequenced in a study of blood T cell repertoires in COVID-19. Profiled with immunoSEQ multiplex PCR; TCRdb holds only in-frame clones, not every one. Of 150,000 to 200,000 clones listed, around nine tenths were seen once; the top ten hold 2.5% to 4%. Sequences were obtained from peripheral blood. These receptors were taken from an older man with acute or convalescent COVID-19.

The genes are TRBV30 and TRBJ2-5; possible D gene TRBD2, 6 bases. The length of the CDR3 is 11 residues. With 3 bases removed from V and 5 bases from J, the gap between germline ends came to 7 bases. The germline V gene has CDR1 GTSNPN and CDR2 SVGIG (reference sequence). This CDR3 is CAWREGETQYF. CDR3 sequence (DNA): TGTGCCTGGAGGGAGGGCGAGACCCAGTACTTC.

The gene calls are TRBV11-3 and TRBJ1-3; D not certain. The germline CDR1 and CDR2 sequences are SGHNT and YENEEA. This CDR3 is built from 16 residues. Deletions cut 8 bases from V and 6 bases from J, with 23 bases between. This CDR3 is CASEPILGLKENTIYF. The CDR3 DNA is TGTGCCAGCGAACCCATCCTCGGACTAAAGGAAAACACCATATATTTT. The variable domain in full, with the rest retrieved from reference TRBV11-3 and TRBJ1-3, is EAGVVQSPRYKIIEKKQPVAFWCNPISGHNTLYWYLQNLGQGPELLIRYENEEAVDDSQLPKDRFSAERLKGVDSTLKIQPAELGDSAVYLCASEPILGLKENTIYFGEGSWLTVV.

J is TRBJ2-2 and V is TRBV30, with 10 bases fitting TRBD2. Germline values: CDR1 GTSNPN, CDR2 SVGIG (reference sequence). The length of the CDR3 is 15 residues. V was clipped by 2 bases and J by 5 bases; unmatched bases: 5. Here the CDR3 DNA reads TGTGCCTGGAGTAGCGGGAGGGTAGGAACCGGGGAGCTGTTTTTT. Amino acid sequence: CAWSSGRVGTGELFF.

The chain is built from TRBV28 and TRBJ1-1, with 7 bases aligning to TRBD1. Germline loops: CDR1 MDHEN, CDR2 SYDVKM. V was pared by 5 bases and J by 0 bases, with 9 bases of the junction left unmatched. The CDR3 has 16 residues. CDR3 sequence: CASSPRTGSMNTEAFF. CDR3 sequence (DNA): TGTGCCAGCAGTCCTCGGACAGGAAGCATGAACACTGAAGCTTTCTTT.

Written as DNA, the CDR3 is TGTGCCAGCAGTTACTCGACACCCTCCTACAATGAGCAGTTCTTC. It codes for CASSYSTPSYNEQFF. The V gene is TRBV6-5, the J gene TRBJ2-1; D is ambiguous. V shed 0 bases and J shed 0 bases, with 6 bases lying between them. CDR1 and CDR2 from the germline V gene are MNHEY and SVGAGI. The CDR3 loop spans 15 amino acids.

V usage is TRBV28 and J usage is TRBJ1-2, with a tentative D call TRBD1 (5 bases). The germline V gene encodes CDR1 MDHEN and CDR2 SYDVKM. The V gene lost 8 bases and the J gene lost 7 bases, with 26 bases spanning the gap. The CDR3 length is 16 residues. The CDR3: CASYVQDGPGMSGYTF. The CDR3 DNA is TGTGCCAGCTACGTCCAGGACGGGCCAGGGATGAGTGGCTACACCTTC.

The chain carries TRBV2 and TRBJ2-2; 9 nucleotides line up with TRBD1. The CDR3 is made up of 16 amino acids. V was pared by 0 bases and J by 3 bases, with 2 bases of the junction left unmatched. Looked up from germline, CDR1 is SNHLY and CDR2 is FYNNEI. CDR3 protein: CASSEAGTGYTGELFF. The CDR3 DNA follows: TGTGCCAGCAGTGAAGCGGGGACAGGGTACACCGGGGAGCTGTTTTTT.

The count of this clone is one. V gene TRBV9 combines with J gene TRBJ2-1; 7 bases are shared with TRBD2. The V segment lost 0 bases and the J segment 4 bases; nucleotides outside the gene matches: 10. Germline V gene data show CDR1 as SGDLS and CDR2 as YYNGEE. There are 17 residues in the CDR3. The CDR3 bases are TGTGCCAGCAGCGTAGGGCCCGCGATAGCGGGTTACAATGAGCAGTTCTTC. Its protein product is CASSVGPAIAGYNEQFF.

This clone has only a few counts. Mismatch with germline at one junction end may stem from a read error. The rearrangement joins TRBV15 to TRBJ1-6; 10 bases agree with TRBD1. The CDR3 has 13 residues. Germline assignment: CDR1 LNHNV and CDR2 YYDKDF (reference sequence). The CDR3 sequence is CATSRELGDRGNF. The CDR3 nucleotides read TGTGCCACCAGCAGAGAATTGGGGGACAGGGGAAACTTT.

V gene TRBV21-1 combines with J gene TRBJ1-4. TRBV21-1 is a pseudogene segment. This CDR3 is 16 amino acids long. CDR3 sequence reads: CASSSPFGLGREKLFF. CDR3 sequence (DNA): TGTGCCAGCAGCTCTCCTTTCGGGCTGGGGAGAGAAAAACTGTTTTTT.

The chain combines TRBV4-2 with TRBJ2-2; D is possibly TRBD2 (6 bases). The CDR3 runs 16 residues. Trimming removed 4 bases at V and 0 bases at J, with 12 bases between. In germline, CDR1 is LGHNA, CDR2 YNFKEQ. CDR3 nucleotides: TGTGCCAGCAGCCGGCCTGGAGGGGCGAACACCGGGGAGCTGTTTTTT. This encodes CASSRPGGANTGELFF.

The V call is TRBV7-3, the J call TRBJ2-1; TRBD2 matches at 8 bases. The CDR3 covers 18 residues. CDR1 is SGHTA and CDR2 is FQGTGA in the germline V gene. V lost 5 bases to trimming and J lost 0 bases; unmatched junction nucleotides: 12. The CDR3 region is CASSPLGSGGLSYNEQFF. For the CDR3, the DNA is TGTGCCAGCAGCCCTCTCGGGAGCGGGGGCCTCTCCTACAATGAGCAGTTCTTC. The whole variable domain, filled in from reference TRBV7-3 and TRBJ2-1, reads GAGVSQTPSNKVTEKGKYVELRCDPISGHTALYWYRQSLGQGPEFLIYFQGTGAADDSGLPNDRFFAVRPEGSVSTLKIQRTERGDSAVYLCASSPLGSGGLSYNEQFFGPGTRLTVL.

The chain recombines TRBV5-1 with TRBJ1-4, with D perhaps matching TRBD1 (5 bases). V was trimmed by 8 bases and J by 2 bases, leaving 13 bases between them. CDR1 is SGHRS and CDR2 is YFSETQ in the germline V gene. This CDR3 is built from 14 residues. This CDR3 reads CASAPRDTNEKLFF. In nucleotides, the CDR3 is TGCGCCAGTGCCCCCAGGGATACTAATGAAAAACTGTTTTTT.

V usage is TRBV7-2 and J usage is TRBJ2-3, with 9 bases matching TRBD2. With V trimmed by 5 bases and J by 5 bases, 5 bases remained unmatched. The CDR3 length is 14 residues. Per the germline V gene, CDR1 is SGHTA and CDR2 is FQGNSA. In DNA form, the CDR3 reads TGTGCCAGCAGCACATTAGCGGGAGTAGATACGCAGTATTTT. It encodes CASSTLAGVDTQYF.

This rearrangement joins TRBV5-4 to TRBJ2-5; 7 bases fit TRBD2. Germline V gene data show CDR1 as SGHNT and CDR2 as YYREEE (reference sequence). The CDR3 sequence is 13 residues long. V shed 1 base, J shed 7 bases, and the junction held 4 bases outside the gene matches. The CDR3 protein is CASSLLGGRTQYF. The CDR3, as DNA: TGTGCCAGCAGCTTGCTCGGGGGGAGGACCCAGTACTTC.

This chain joins TRBV2 and TRBJ1-5, with TRBD1 as a possible D gene (6 bases). The V gene's germline CDR1 is SNHLY and CDR2 FYNNEI. This CDR3 has 14 amino acids. The ends were cut back, 2 bases at V and 3 bases at J, with 8 bases in the middle. The CDR3 region is CASSEWDTNQPQHF. In nucleotides, the CDR3 is TGTGCCAGCAGTGAATGGGACACCAATCAGCCCCAGCATTTT.

The V gene is TRBV5-5, the J gene TRBJ1-1; D not resolved. This CDR3 region has 13 residues. Per germline, CDR1 SGHKS and CDR2 YYEKEE (reference sequence). The V gene lost 1 base and the J gene lost 1 base, with 5 bases spanning the gap. In DNA, the CDR3 is TGTGCCAGCAGCTTGAAGAGGAACACTGAAGCTTTCTTT. It codes for CASSLKRNTEAFF.

This chain links TRBV7-3 with TRBJ2-5; 12 positions agree with TRBD1. After removal of 2 bases from V and 5 bases from J, the junction contained 6 bases not matched to a gene. This CDR3 has 16 amino acids. Germline CDR1 and CDR2: SGHTA and FQGTGA. The chain's CDR3 is CASSLPGTGGLETQYF. In DNA, the CDR3 is TGTGCCAGCAGCTTACCCGGGACAGGGGGCTTGGAGACCCAGTACTTC.

The rearrangement joins TRBV5-4 to TRBJ1-6; no reliable D call. Between the trimmed V and J ends, which lost 0 bases and 0 bases, there was a span of 7 bases. The CDR3 is 16 residues long. The germline V gene has CDR1 SGHNT and CDR2 YYREEE (reference sequence). The CDR3 spells CASSLGRSSYNSPLHF. The CDR3 DNA follows: TGTGCCAGCAGCTTGGGTCGTAGCTCCTATAATTCACCCCTCCACTTT.

The rearrangement joins TRBV7-2 to TRBJ1-2; D may be TRBD1 (5 bases). V was trimmed by 3 bases and J by 7 bases, leaving 12 bases between them. Looked up from germline, CDR1 is SGHTA and CDR2 is FQGNSA. This CDR3 has 13 residues. The CDR3 reads CASSFATGSGYTF. CDR3 DNA sequence: TGTGCCAGCAGCTTTGCCACAGGTTCTGGCTACACCTTC.

The genes are TRBV3-1 (or the pseudogene TRBV3-2) and TRBJ2-3; 7 bases are a match to TRBD2. The J segment lost 5 bases and the V segment lost 1 base, leaving 9 bases of the junction unmatched. Germline CDR1 is LGHDT and CDR2 is YNNKEL (reference sequence). The CDR3 is made up of 16 amino acids. As DNA, the CDR3 is TGTGCCAGCAGCCAAGCCGGGGGAGGGTATGGAGATACGCAGTATTTT. This codes for CASSQAGGGYGDTQYF.

V gene TRBV24-1 combines with J gene TRBJ1-3; D uncertain. Per the germline V gene, CDR1 is KGHDR and CDR2 is SFDVKD. V was cut by 3 bases and J by 2 bases, with 4 bases left in between. This CDR3 comprises 13 residues. DNA for the CDR3: TGTGCCACCAGTGATACAGCTGGAAACACCATATATTTT. As protein: CATSDTAGNTIYF.

The chain recombines TRBV5-4 with TRBJ2-3; D unclear. With 4 bases removed from V and 0 bases from J, the gap between germline ends came to 6 bases. This CDR3 region has 13 residues. Germline V lookup: CDR1 SGHNT, CDR2 YYREEE (reference sequence). The CDR3 bases are TGTGCCAGCAGCCCCATTAGCACAGATACGCAGTATTTT. Translated: CASSPISTDTQYF.

There are many counts of this clone. The V gene is TRBV27, the J gene TRBJ2-7; D gene ambiguous. Germline V gives CDR1 MNHEY, CDR2 SMNVEV (reference sequence). The CDR3 totals 13 residues. V was trimmed by 0 bases and J by 0 bases, leaving 3 bases between them. Here the CDR3 reads CASSLSHSYEQYF. Written as DNA, the CDR3 is TGTGCCAGCAGTTTATCACACTCCTACGAGCAGTACTTC.

The chain combines TRBV19 with TRBJ1-2; TRBD1 matches 9 bases. Germline-derived CDR1 and CDR2 are LNHDA and SQIVND (reference sequence). Trimming at V came to 7 bases and at J to 4 bases, leaving 7 bases not matched to a gene. This CDR3 comprises 14 residues. The CDR3 loop reads CASTQRDRVYGYTF. The DNA of the CDR3 is TGTGCCAGTACCCAAAGGGACAGGGTCTATGGCTACACCTTC.

The rearrangement joins TRBV5-1 to TRBJ2-3, with D maybe TRBD1 (6 bases). This CDR3 spans 14 amino acids. Trimming took 4 bases from V and 4 from J, leaving 13 bases between them. Germline assignment: CDR1 SGHRS and CDR2 YFSETQ. Here the CDR3 reads CASSGAGVADTQYF. For the CDR3, the DNA is TGCGCCAGCAGCGGGGCAGGGGTGGCAGATACGCAGTATTTT.

The rearrangement joins TRBV27 to TRBJ2-3, with D possibly TRBD2 on 6 matching bases. Germline V gives CDR1 MNHEY, CDR2 SMNVEV (reference sequence). The CDR3 runs to 16 residues. V was clipped by 2 bases and J by 3 bases, with 15 bases between them. The CDR3 region is CASSLRGIYPTDTQYF. The DNA for the CDR3 is TGTGCCAGCAGTTTACGCGGGATCTACCCGACAGATACGCAGTATTTT.

The chain couples TRBV5-6 to TRBJ1-2; D remains ambiguous. CDR1 is SGHDT, CDR2 YYEEEE, per germline. The CDR3 is 13 residues long. Trimming took 5 bases from V and 8 from J, leaving 16 bases between them. The CDR3 protein is CASSLPTSGGYTF. The CDR3 DNA reads as TGTGCCAGCAGTTTGCCAACGTCAGGAGGCTACACCTTC.